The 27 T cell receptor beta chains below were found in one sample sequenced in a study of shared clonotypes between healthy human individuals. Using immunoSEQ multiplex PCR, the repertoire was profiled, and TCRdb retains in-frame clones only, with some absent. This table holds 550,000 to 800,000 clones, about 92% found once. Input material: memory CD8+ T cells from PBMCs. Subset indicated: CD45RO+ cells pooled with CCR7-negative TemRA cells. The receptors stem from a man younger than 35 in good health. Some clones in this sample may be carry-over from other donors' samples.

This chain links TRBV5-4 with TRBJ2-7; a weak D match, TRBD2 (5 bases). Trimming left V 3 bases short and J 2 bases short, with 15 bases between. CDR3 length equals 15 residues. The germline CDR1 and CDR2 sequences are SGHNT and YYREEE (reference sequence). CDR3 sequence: CASSSRSSGTYEQYF. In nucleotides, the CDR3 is TGTGCCAGCAGCTCTAGGAGCAGCGGCACCTACGAGCAGTACTTC.

CDR3 sequence (DNA): TGTGCCAGCAGTGATCTAGGGCGTCGAGACGAGCAGTACTTC. Amino acids: CASSDLGRRDEQYF. The V call is TRBV2, the J call TRBJ2-7; D is unclear. With 3 bases removed from V and 5 bases from J, the gap between germline ends came to 14 bases. The CDR3 is 14 amino acids. Germline V gene data show CDR1 as SNHLY and CDR2 as FYNNEI.

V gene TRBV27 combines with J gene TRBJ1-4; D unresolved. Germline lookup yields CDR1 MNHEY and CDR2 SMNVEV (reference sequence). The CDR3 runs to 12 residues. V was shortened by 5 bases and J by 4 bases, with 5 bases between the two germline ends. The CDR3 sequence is CASSGYNEKLFF. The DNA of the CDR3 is TGTGCCAGCAGTGGATATAATGAAAAACTGTTTTTT.

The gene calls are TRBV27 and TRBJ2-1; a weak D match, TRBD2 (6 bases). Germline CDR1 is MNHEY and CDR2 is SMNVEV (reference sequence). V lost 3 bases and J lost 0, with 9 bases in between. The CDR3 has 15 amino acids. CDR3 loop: CASSLVAVSYNEQFF. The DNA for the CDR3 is TGTGCCAGCAGTTTGGTAGCGGTCTCCTACAATGAGCAGTTCTTC.

CDR3 nucleotide sequence: TGTGCCAGCAGCGAAAGACAGGGGCTCTACAATGAGCAGTTCTTC. Its protein product is CASSERQGLYNEQFF. The rearrangement uses TRBV7-9 and TRBJ2-1, with 8 bases identical to TRBD1. The J segment lost 3 bases and the V segment lost 5 bases, leaving 6 bases of the junction unmatched. The CDR3 consists of 15 residues. Germline-derived CDR1 and CDR2 are SEHNR and FQNEAQ (reference sequence).

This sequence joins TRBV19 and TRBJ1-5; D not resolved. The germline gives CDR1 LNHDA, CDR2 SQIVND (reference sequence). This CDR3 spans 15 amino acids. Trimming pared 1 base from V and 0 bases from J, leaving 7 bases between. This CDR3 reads CASSIGSISNQPQHF. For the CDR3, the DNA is TGTGCCAGTAGTATAGGTTCGATTAGCAATCAGCCCCAGCATTTT. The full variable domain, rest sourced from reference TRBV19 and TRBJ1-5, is DGGITQSPKYLFRKEGQNVTLSCEQNLNHDAMYWYRQDPGQGLRLIYYSQIVNDFQKGDIAEGYSVSREKKESFPLTVTSAQKNPTAFYLCASSIGSISNQPQHFGDGTRLSIL.

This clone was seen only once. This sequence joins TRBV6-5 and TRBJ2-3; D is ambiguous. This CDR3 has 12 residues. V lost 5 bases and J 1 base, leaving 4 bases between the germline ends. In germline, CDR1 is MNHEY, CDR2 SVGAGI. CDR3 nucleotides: TGTGCCAGCAGTCCCGGCACAGATACGCAGTATTTT. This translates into CASSPGTDTQYF.

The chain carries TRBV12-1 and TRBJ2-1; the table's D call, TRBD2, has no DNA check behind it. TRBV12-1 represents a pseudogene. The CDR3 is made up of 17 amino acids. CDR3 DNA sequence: TGTGCCAGCAGCTTTGGGCTTGCGGGCTGTACCTACAATGAGCAGTTCTTC. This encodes CASSFGLAGCTYNEQFF.

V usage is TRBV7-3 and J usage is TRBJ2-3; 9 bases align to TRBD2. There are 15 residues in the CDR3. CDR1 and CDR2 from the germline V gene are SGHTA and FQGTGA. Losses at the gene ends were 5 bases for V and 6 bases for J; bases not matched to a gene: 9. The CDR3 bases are TGTGCCAGCAGCAAAGGGACTAGCTCGATGGATACGCAGTATTTT. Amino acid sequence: CASSKGTSSMDTQYF.

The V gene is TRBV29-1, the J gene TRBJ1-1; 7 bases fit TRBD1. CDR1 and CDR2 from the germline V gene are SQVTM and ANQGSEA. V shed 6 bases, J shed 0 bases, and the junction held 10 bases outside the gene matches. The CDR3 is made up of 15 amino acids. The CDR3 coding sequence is TGCAGCGTCCTACAGGGGCAAGGGGTGAACACTGAAGCTTTCTTT. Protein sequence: CSVLQGQGVNTEAFF.

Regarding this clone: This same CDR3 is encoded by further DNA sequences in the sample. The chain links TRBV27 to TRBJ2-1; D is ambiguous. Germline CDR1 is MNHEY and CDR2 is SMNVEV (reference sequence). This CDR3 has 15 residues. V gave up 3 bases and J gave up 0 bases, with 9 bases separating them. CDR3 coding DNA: TGTGCCAGCAGTTTGGGCTCCAGCTCCTACAATGAGCAGTTCTTC. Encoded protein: CASSLGSSSYNEQFF.

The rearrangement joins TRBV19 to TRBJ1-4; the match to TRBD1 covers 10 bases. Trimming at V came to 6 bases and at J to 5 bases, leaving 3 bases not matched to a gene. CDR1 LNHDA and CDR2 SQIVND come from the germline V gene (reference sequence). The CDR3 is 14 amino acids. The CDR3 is CASRDRGINEKLFF. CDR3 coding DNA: TGTGCCAGTAGGGACAGGGGGATCAATGAAAAACTGTTTTTT.

The CDR3, as DNA: TGCGCCAGCAGCCAAGCTATTCGGACTAGCGGGCATAGCTCCTACAATGAGCAGTTCTTC. It translates to CASSQAIRTSGHSSYNEQFF. The J gene is TRBJ2-1, the V gene TRBV4-1; TRBD2 matches 11 bases. This CDR3 contains 20 residues. Unmatched junction bases numbered 11, after V lost 1 base and J lost 0 bases. Germline V gives CDR1 MGHRA, CDR2 YSYEKL.

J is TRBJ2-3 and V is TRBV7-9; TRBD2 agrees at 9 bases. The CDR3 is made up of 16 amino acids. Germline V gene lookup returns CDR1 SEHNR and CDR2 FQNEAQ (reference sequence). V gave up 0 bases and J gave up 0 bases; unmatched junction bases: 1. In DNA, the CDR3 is TGTGCCAGCAGCTTAGCGCTAGCGGGAAGCACAGATACGCAGTATTTT. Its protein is CASSLALAGSTDTQYF.

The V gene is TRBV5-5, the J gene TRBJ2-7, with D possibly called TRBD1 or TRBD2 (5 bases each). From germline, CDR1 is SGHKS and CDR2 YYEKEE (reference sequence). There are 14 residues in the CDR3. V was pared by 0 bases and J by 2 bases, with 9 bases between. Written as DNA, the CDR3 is TGTGCCAGCAGCTTGGTTCGGGGACCCTACGAGCAGTACTTC. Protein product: CASSLVRGPYEQYF.

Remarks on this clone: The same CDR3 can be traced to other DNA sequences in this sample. CDR3 in amino acids: CASSGGRGKDTQYF. The CDR3, as DNA: TGTGCCAGCAGTGGCGGGAGAGGCAAAGATACGCAGTATTTT. This sequence joins TRBV6-6 and TRBJ2-3, with 7 bases identical to TRBD2. The CDR3 has 14 residues. J was trimmed by 5 bases and V by 5 bases; bases with no gene match: 7. Germline CDR1 reads MNHNY; CDR2 reads SVGAGI (reference sequence).

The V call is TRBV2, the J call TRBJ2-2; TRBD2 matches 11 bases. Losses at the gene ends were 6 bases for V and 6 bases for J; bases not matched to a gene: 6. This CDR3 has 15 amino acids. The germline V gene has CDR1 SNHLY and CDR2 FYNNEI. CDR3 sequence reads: CASRETSGVPGELFF. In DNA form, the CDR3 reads TGTGCCAGCAGGGAGACTAGCGGGGTGCCCGGGGAGCTGTTTTTT.

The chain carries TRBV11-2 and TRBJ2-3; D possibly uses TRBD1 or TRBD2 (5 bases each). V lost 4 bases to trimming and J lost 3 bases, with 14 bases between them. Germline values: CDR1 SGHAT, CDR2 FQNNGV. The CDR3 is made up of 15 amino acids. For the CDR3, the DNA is TGTGCCAGCAGCTCCGGGACCCTTAAGACAGATACGCAGTATTTT. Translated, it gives CASSSGTLKTDTQYF.

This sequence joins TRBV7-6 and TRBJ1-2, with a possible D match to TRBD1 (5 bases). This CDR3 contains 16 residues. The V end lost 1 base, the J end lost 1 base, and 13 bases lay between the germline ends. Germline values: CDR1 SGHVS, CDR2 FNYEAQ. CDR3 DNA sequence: TGTGCCAGCAGCTTAGGGGGACGATCACTTAACTATGGCTACACCTTC. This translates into CASSLGGRSLNYGYTF.

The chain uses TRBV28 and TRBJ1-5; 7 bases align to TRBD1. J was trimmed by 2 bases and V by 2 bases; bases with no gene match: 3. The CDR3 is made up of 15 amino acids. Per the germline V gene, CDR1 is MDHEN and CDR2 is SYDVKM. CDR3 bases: TGTGCCAGCAGTTTAACCCAGGGGGGCAATCAGCCCCAGCATTTT. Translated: CASSLTQGGNQPQHF.

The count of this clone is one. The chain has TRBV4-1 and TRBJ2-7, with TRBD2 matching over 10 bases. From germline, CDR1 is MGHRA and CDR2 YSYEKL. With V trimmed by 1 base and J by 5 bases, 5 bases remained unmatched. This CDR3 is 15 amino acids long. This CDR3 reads CASSQGAGGVNEQYF. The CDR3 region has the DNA TGCGCCAGCAGCCAAGGAGCGGGAGGGGTGAACGAGCAGTACTTC.

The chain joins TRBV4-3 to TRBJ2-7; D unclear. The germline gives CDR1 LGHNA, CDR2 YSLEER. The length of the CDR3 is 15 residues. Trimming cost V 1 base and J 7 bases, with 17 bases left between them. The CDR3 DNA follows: TGCGCCAGCAGCCAAGGGGAAGACCCACTTTATGAGCAGTACTTC. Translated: CASSQGEDPLYEQYF.

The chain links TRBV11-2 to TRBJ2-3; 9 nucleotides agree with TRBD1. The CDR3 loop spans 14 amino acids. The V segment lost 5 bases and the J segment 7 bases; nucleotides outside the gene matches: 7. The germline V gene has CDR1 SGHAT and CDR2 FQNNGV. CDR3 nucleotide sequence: TGTGCCAGCAGCGCCCGGGACAGGGAGTATACGCAGTATTTT. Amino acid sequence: CASSARDREYTQYF.

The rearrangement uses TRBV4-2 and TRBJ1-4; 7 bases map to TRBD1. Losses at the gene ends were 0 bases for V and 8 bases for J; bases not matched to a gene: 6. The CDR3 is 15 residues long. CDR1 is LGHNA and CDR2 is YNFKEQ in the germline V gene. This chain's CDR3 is CASSQDLTGQEKLFF. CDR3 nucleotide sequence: TGTGCCAGCAGCCAAGATTTGACAGGGCAAGAAAAACTGTTTTTT.

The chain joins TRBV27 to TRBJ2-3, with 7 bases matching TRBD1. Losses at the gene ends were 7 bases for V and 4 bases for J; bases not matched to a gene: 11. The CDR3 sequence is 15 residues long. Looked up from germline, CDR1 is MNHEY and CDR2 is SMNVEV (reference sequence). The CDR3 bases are TGTGCCAGCAAGGGCAGGGGGACGACCCCAGATACGCAGTATTTT. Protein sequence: CASKGRGTTPDTQYF.

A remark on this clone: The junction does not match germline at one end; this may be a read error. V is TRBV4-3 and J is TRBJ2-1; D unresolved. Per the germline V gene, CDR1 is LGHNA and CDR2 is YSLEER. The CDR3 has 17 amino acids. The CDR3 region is CASSQDWARVSHNEQFF. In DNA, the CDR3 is TGCGCCAGCAGCCAAGATTGGGCTCGGGTCTCCCACAATGAGCAGTTCTTC.

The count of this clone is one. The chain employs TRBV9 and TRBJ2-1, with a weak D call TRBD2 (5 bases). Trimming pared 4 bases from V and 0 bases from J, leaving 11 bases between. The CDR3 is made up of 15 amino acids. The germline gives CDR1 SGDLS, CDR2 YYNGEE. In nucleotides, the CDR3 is TGTGCCAGCAGCCTGGACTGGGGCTCCTACAATGAGCAGTTCTTC. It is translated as CASSLDWGSYNEQFF.